One and the same sample provided the 9 T cell receptor beta chains below, sequenced in a study of T cell responses to AZD1222 COVID-19 vaccine. Only in-frame clones appear in the TCRdb table, and some are missing; sequencing was by immunoSEQ multiplex PCR. The sample lists approximately 160,000 clones; 90% were seen once. This specimen was peripheral blood, taken on day 0 of AZD1222 vaccination. Every receptor here comes from an adult in good health.

The rearrangement links TRBV27 to TRBJ1-1; D possibly corresponds to TRBD1 (6 bases). From germline, CDR1 is MNHEY and CDR2 SMNVEV (reference sequence). V was pared by 7 bases and J by 0 bases, with 12 bases between. The length of the CDR3 is 14 residues. The CDR3 is CASTPGHLNTEAFF. The CDR3 coding sequence is TGTGCCAGCACACCGGGACATCTGAACACTGAAGCTTTCTTT.

The chain couples TRBV21-1 to TRBJ1-5; the table's D call, TRBD1, has no DNA check behind it. TRBV21-1 is tagged as a pseudogene. This CDR3 comprises 13 residues. This CDR3 is CASNDIYNQPQHF. Written as DNA, the CDR3 is TGTGCCAGCAACGACATATACAATCAGCCCCAGCATTTT.

The chain recombines TRBV6-5 with TRBJ1-1; 8 bases map to TRBD1. V lost 8 bases and J lost 5; bases outside the gene matches: 7. This CDR3 is 13 amino acids long. CDR1 and CDR2 from the germline V gene are MNHEY and SVGAGI. In nucleotides, the CDR3 is TGTGCCAGCGCTGGACAGGGTGTAACTGAAGCTTTCTTT. Translated, it gives CASAGQGVTEAFF.

The chain employs TRBV30 and TRBJ1-2; D is unclear. V was trimmed by 0 bases and J by 8 bases, leaving 7 bases between them. The germline V gene encodes CDR1 GTSNPN and CDR2 SVGIG (reference sequence). This CDR3 contains 11 residues. The CDR3 is CAWSVVGGYTF. The CDR3 DNA reads as TGTGCCTGGAGTGTTGTGGGGGGCTACACCTTC.

This clone was picked up one time. The chain has TRBV7-9 and TRBJ1-1; no definite D call. Trimming pared 5 bases from V and 10 bases from J, leaving 17 bases between. The CDR3 covers 13 residues. Per the germline V gene, CDR1 is SEHNR and CDR2 is FQNEAQ (reference sequence). CDR3 nucleotides: TGTGCCAGCAGCGCCCGGAACGACCTCGGAGCTTTCTTT. Translated, it gives CASSARNDLGAFF. Full variable domain (outside the CDR3, taken from reference TRBV7-9 and TRBJ1-1): DTGVSQNPRHKITKRGQNVTFRCDPISEHNRLYWYRQTLGQGPEFLTYFQNEAQLEKSRLLSDRFSAERPKGSFSTLEIQRTEQGDSAMYLCASSARNDLGAFFGQGTRLTVV.

V is TRBV4-1 and J is TRBJ1-1, with 9 bases fitting TRBD1. The germline gives CDR1 MGHRA, CDR2 YSYEKL. The CDR3 contains 16 residues. The V and J ends lost 1 base and 4 bases, in that order; junction bases with no gene match: 7. The CDR3 nucleotides read TGCGCCAGCAGCCAAGCTAGGGACAGGGTTAGCACTGAAGCTTTCTTT. It codes for CASSQARDRVSTEAFF.

The chain carries TRBV5-1 and TRBJ1-2; unclear D gene. The CDR3 spans 15 residues. Germline V lookup: CDR1 SGHRS, CDR2 YFSETQ. V dropped 0 bases and J dropped 4 bases, with 13 bases sitting between them. The CDR3 nucleotides are TGCGCCAGCAGCTTGGACCCCGTTATGATCTATGGCTACACCTTC. Its protein is CASSLDPVMIYGYTF. Looking up the rest from reference TRBV5-1 and TRBJ1-2 gives the full variable domain: KAGVTQTPRYLIKTRGQQVTLSCSPISGHRSVSWYQQTPGQGLQFLFEYFSETQRNKGNFPGRFSGRQFSNSRSEMNVSTLELGDSALYLCASSLDPVMIYGYTFGSGTRLTVV.

This chain connects TRBV5-4 to TRBJ2-1; 9 nucleotides match TRBD2. The junction had 10 bases not matched to a gene; V was cut back by 4 bases and J by 8 bases. This CDR3 spans 15 amino acids. The germline V gene encodes CDR1 SGHNT and CDR2 YYREEE (reference sequence). The CDR3 bases are TGTGCCAGCAGCCGAGCGGGGGGCCTTCGGGATGAGCAGTTCTTC. As protein: CASSRAGGLRDEQFF.

This clone occurred once. The J gene is TRBJ2-3, the V gene TRBV7-2; 9 bases fit TRBD2. V dropped 8 bases and J dropped 6; count of bases not matched to a gene: 12. Germline V gene sequence: CDR1 SGHTA, CDR2 FQGNSA. The CDR3 consists of 15 residues. The CDR3: CASATGTSWSDTQYF. The CDR3 DNA reads TGTGCCAGCGCGACCGGGACTAGCTGGTCCGATACGCAGTATTTT.